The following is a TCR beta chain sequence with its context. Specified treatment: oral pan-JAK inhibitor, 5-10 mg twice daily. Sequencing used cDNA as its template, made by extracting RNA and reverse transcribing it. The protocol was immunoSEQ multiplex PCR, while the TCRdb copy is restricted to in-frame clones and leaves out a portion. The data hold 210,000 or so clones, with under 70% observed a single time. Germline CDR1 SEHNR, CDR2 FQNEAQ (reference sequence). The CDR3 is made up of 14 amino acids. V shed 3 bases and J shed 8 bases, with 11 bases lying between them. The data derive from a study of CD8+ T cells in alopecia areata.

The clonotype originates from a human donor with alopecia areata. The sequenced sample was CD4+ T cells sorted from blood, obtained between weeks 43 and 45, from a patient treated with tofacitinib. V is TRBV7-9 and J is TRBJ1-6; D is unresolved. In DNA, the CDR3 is TGTGCCAGCAGCTTCTCGGAGAGACATTCACCCCTCCACTTT. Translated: CASSFSERHSPLHF.